Listed below are T cell receptor beta chains from one sample, sequenced in a study of blood T cells in healthy people across ages. From the 5' RACE reads, TCRdb called clonotypes with MiXCR, one entry per CDR3 protein. The top ten clones hold just over 15% of a sample with around 650,000 distinct CDR3 sequences, approximately 30% of them seen once. Sequencing input: blood. These receptors were taken from an elderly woman in good health. Each CDR3 is given with its conserved first and last residue. The order of the fields is clone size, D gene, V gene, J gene, CDR3 DNA, CDR3 protein. The D gene is left open where the match is weak. The listing skips clone size in some rows; elsewhere it reads once, few, many or a size class.

>many|.|TRBV13|TRBJ2-3
TGTGCCAGCAGCTTAGCCTTGAGCGGCACAGATACGCAGTATTTT
CASSLALSGTDTQYF
>many|TRBD2|TRBV7-9|TRBJ2-1
TGTGCCAGCAGCCCGGTAGCGGGGGAGGGCACTGAGCAGTTCTTC
CASSPVAGEGTEQFF
>few|TRBD2|TRBV4-3|TRBJ2-3
TGCGCCAGCAGCTTGACTAGCGGGAGGGGGGATACGCAGTATTTT
CASSLTSGRGDTQYF
>.|.|TRBV4-3|TRBJ2-2
TGCGCCAGCAGCCAAGATCGACTCCCAAACACCGGGGAGCTGTTTTTT
CASSQDRLPNTGELFF
>many|TRBD2|TRBV7-3|TRBJ2-5
TGTGCCAGCAGCTGGGGAGCGGGGAAGGGAGAGACCCAGTACTTC
CASSWGAGKGETQYF
>many|.|TRBV5-6|TRBJ2-4
TGTGCCAGCAGCTGGGGGGACGGAAACATTCAGTACTTC
CASSWGDGNIQYF
>.|TRBD2|TRBV20-1|TRBJ2-1
TGCAGTGCCGAGGCCGGGACTAGCAGAAACTACAATGAGCAGTTCTTC
CSAEAGTSRNYNEQFF
>many|TRBD2|TRBV5-4|TRBJ2-1
TGTGCCAGCAGCTTCGGACTAGCGGGGGCCTACAATGAGCAGTTCTTC
CASSFGLAGAYNEQFF
>.|.|TRBV2|TRBJ1-5
TGTGCCTCCGGGGGCAATCAGCCCCAGCATTTT
CASGGNQPQHF
>.|TRBD1|TRBV11-2|TRBJ2-2
TGTGCCAGCAGCTTTTACAGGGGTGCCGGGGAGCTGTTTTTT
CASSFYRGAGELFF
>few|.|TRBV25-1|TRBJ1-1
TGTGCCAGCAGTGCCCCCGGTGACACTGAAGCTTTCTTT
CASSAPGDTEAFF
>many|TRBD2|TRBV24-1|TRBJ2-1
TGTGCCACCAGTGATTCTAGCGGGGGGCATTACAATGAGCAGTTCTTC
CATSDSSGGHYNEQFF
>.|TRBD1|TRBV5-5|TRBJ2-5
TGTGCCAGCAGCCGGACAGGGGCTCAGGGGACCCAGTACTTC
CASSRTGAQGTQYF
>many|TRBD1|TRBV15|TRBJ2-1
TGTGCCACCAGTACGCCACGGGACAGCAAATCCTACAATGAGCAGTTCTTC
CATSTPRDSKSYNEQFF
>.|TRBD2|TRBV27|TRBJ2-2
TGTGCCAGCAGTTTAGGCGGGGGGGCGTCAGTCGGGGAGCTGTTTTTT
CASSLGGGASVGELFF
>.|.|TRBV20-1|TRBJ2-4
TGCAGTGCTAGATGGAAAAACATTCAGTACTTC
CSARWKNIQYF